Reported below is one T cell receptor (beta chain). These data are taken from a study of cytomegalovirus exposure and HLA in healthy donors. The PCR was carried out with 60 Vbeta primers and 13 Jbeta primers. Sequencing was performed with immunoSEQ multiplex PCR; in TCRdb, only in-frame clones are kept and a portion is missing. The sample gives some 130,000 clones, more than 70% of which show up once; over 4% is in the top ten. In germline, CDR1 is SGHRS, CDR2 YFSETQ. V was pared by 1 base and J by 5 bases, with 6 bases of the junction left unmatched. This CDR3 has 15 residues. The sequence came from a man over 45 in good health and CMV-seropositive. This rearrangement joins TRBV5-1 to TRBJ1-1, with TRBD1 matching over 9 bases. Sequenced sample: PBMCs. In DNA, the CDR3 is TGCGCCAGCAGCTTGACGGGACAGGGAGGGACTGAAGCTTTCTTT. It translates to CASSLTGQGGTEAFF.